This entry is about one T cell receptor (gamma chain). This clone has only a few counts. Its antigen is still unknown. No base quality values were provided; no much bigger clone lies one nucleotide off. Other nucleotide sequences from this sample produce the same CDR3. These data come from a study of Vδ1+ human thymocytes (dated 2018 in TCRdb). With regard to the full study: As a data resource, the study described the mRNA-level TRG and TRD CDR3 repertoires found in highly purified Vdelta1+ thymocytes taken from young children. Earlier work had validated the multiplex-based CDR3 amplicon strategy against 5'RACE-based methods for generating CDR3 amplicons.

RNA extraction was performed with the RNeasy mini kit, and reverse transcription was done with Superscript III. CDR3 amplicons were generated by multiplex PCR with pooled V-gene forward primers and a constant-region reverse primer carrying Illumina adaptor overhangs. After gel purification, amplicons were indexed with Nextera index primers over roughly 8 extra PCR cycles and were then purified with AMPure XP beads. Sequencing of libraries was performed on an Illumina MiSeq using paired-end 250 bp reads, dual indexing and a roughly 20% PhiX spike-in. The study's processing was this. Reads were quality checked with FastQC, and TRG read pairs were merged with ea-utils fastq-join. Sequences were annotated with IMGT/HighV-QUEST, keeping only productive sequences with unambiguous V-gene assignment; clonotypes were defined by identical CDR3 sequence. For downstream analysis, VDJtools 1.1.1, tcR 2.2.3, Treemap and vegan Shannon diversity in R 3.4.4 were used. Clonotypes were called again by TCRdb from the public reads via CATT, and duplicate nucleotide sequences were then merged into one entry. TCRdb assigned the V and J calls; the authors' analysis was not used. Across this sample there are 30,000 to 45,000 gamma-chain clones, with around 21% seen only once. The top ten constitute roughly 2% of the sample.

Overall study results and their limits: The use of highly purified populations and single-cell validation was advised by the authors, since misinterpretation of bulk repertoire data could be caused by unexpected Vdelta2 sequences. Even though sort purity was high, roughly 20% of thymic TRD sequences were Vdelta2 (and few were Vdelta3), which was not the case for the peripheral blood Vdelta1+ controls. Many TRG clonotypes were found to be shared between donors (up to about 6.9x10^3), whereas TRD repertoires were found to be essentially private (max about 120 shared). Because no clustering by age or sex was observed, donors were not stratified by these variables in the analyses. Unlike the oligoclonal repertoires in peripheral blood, the thymic TRG and TRD repertoires appeared highly polyclonal, with Gaussian CDR3 length distributions.

The CDR3 contains 12 residues, cysteine and phenylalanine counted. The DNA shown is the 36-base CDR3, in frame from base 1. Per the germline V gene, VENAVY is the CDR1 and YDSYNSRV is the CDR2. V is cut back by 2 bases and J by 4 bases, with 2 bases in the junction unmatched. Thymic samples were depleted of alphabeta T cells, then CD3+ TCRVdelta1+ TCRVdelta2- thymocytes were FACS-sorted. The purity of the sorted Vdelta1+ thymocytes was between roughly 97% and 99.6%. Thymic specimens came from 8 paediatric patients undergoing corrective cardiac surgery, aged from roughly 5 days to 16 months. After the thymic tissue was dispersed, mononuclear cells were isolated using a Histopaque-1077 density gradient. The staining antibodies were anti-TCRVdelta1 clone TS8.2, anti-TCRVdelta2 clone B6, anti-CD3 clone HIT3a and anti-TCRalphabeta clone IP26.

Source material: Vdelta1+ gamma-delta thymocytes from the thymus. Taken with the paper, the label for cell subset or site translates to: FACS-sorted CD3+ TCRalphabeta- TCRVdelta1+ TCRVdelta2- thymocytes. The sequence joins TRGV8 to TRGJ1 or TRGJ2. This TCR came from a girl less than two years old who had congenital heart surgery. The DNA reads TGTGCCACCTGGGATACCTATTATAAGAAACTCTTT. The resulting protein is CATWDTYYKKLF.